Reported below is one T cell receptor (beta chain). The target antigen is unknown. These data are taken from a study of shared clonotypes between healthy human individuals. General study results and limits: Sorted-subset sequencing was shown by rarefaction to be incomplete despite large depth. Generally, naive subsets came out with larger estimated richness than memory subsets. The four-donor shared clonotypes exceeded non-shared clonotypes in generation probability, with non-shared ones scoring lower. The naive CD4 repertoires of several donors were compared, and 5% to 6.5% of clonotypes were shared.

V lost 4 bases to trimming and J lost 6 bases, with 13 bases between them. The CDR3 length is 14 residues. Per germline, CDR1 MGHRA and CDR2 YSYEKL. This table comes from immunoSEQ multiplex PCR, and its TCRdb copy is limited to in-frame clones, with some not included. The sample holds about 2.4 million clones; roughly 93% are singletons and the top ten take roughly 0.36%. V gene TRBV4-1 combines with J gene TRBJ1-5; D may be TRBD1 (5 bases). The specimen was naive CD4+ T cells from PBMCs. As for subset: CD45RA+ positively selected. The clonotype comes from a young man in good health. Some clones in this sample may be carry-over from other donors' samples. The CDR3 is CASSPGGVGQPQHF. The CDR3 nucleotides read TGCGCCAGCAGCCCGGGGGGTGTCGGTCAGCCCCAGCATTTT.